These T cell receptor beta chains were read from a single sample in a study of T cells in Graves' hyperthyroidism and ophthalmopathy. In TCRdb, the multiplex PCR reads were re-called with MiXCR into one record per CDR3 protein. The sample lists roughly 750,000 distinct CDR3 sequences; around 15% were seen once. Sequences were obtained from blood. Receptor source: a man between 18 and 35 years old with Graves' hyperthyroidism. CDR3s include the opening cysteine and the closing phenylalanine or tryptophan. A D gene is named only where the DNA matches it firmly. Clone size is shown for a subset of rows, as once, few, many or a class of expanded clone.

cdr3_nt,cdr3_aa,j_call,v_call,clone_size,d_call
TGTGCCAGCAGCGGGAGCGGGAGAAGTAAGGGGGAGCTGTTTTTT,CASSGSGRSKGELFF,TRBJ2-2,TRBV5-4,-,TRBD2
TGCGCCAGCAGCTGGGGGACGGACTACACCGGGGAGCTGTTTTTT,CASSWGTDYTGELFF,TRBJ2-2,TRBV5-1,few,-
TGCAGCGTTGAAGGGACAGGGGTCTACGAGCAGTACTTC,CSVEGTGVYEQYF,TRBJ2-7,TRBV29-1,few,TRBD1
TGTGCCAGCAGCGGCCTGGGGGCGGGAGTATATGAGACCCAGTACTTC,CASSGLGAGVYETQYF,TRBJ2-5,TRBV7-9,few,-
TGCAGTGCTAGGGAACATTCGAACACTGAAGCTTTCTTT,CSAREHSNTEAFF,TRBJ1-1,TRBV20-1,many,-
TGTGCCAGCAGCTCCGGGACTAGCGAGGTCGATACGCAGTATTTT,CASSSGTSEVDTQYF,TRBJ2-3,TRBV28,once,TRBD2
TGTGCCAGCAGTTTCTGGGTAGGCACTAATGAAAAACTGTTTTTT,CASSFWVGTNEKLFF,TRBJ1-4,TRBV28,many,-
TGCAGTGCTAGAGGGGCGCCCGAAAAGTCGGGAGAATACTCCTACAATGAGCAGTTCTTC,CSARGAPEKSGEYSYNEQFF,TRBJ2-1,TRBV20-1,many,-
TGTGCCAGCAGTTTCCGACAGGGGTGGAACACTGAAGCTTTCTTT,CASSFRQGWNTEAFF,TRBJ1-1,TRBV28,many,TRBD1
TGTGCCAGCAGCCCTCAACCGACAGGACCCGCCAATGAGCAGTTCTTC,CASSPQPTGPANEQFF,TRBJ2-1,TRBV12-3/TRBV12-4,many,-
TGTGCTAGCAAGCTAGCGGGAGGCTACGAGCAGTACTTC,CASKLAGGYEQYF,TRBJ2-7,TRBV11-1,many,TRBD2
TGCAGTGCCAGCGGGAGGGCCCTCTACGAGCAGTACTTC,CSASGRALYEQYF,TRBJ2-7,TRBV20-1,-,TRBD2
TGTGCCAGCAGTTCAGACAGGGTTGGTGGCATTCAGTACTTC,CASSSDRVGGIQYF,TRBJ2-4,TRBV12-3/TRBV12-4,many,TRBD1
TGTGCCAGCAGTTTAGTGGGAGGTGGGGCAGATACGCAGTATTTT,CASSLVGGGADTQYF,TRBJ2-3,TRBV27,many,-
TGTGCCAGCAGCTCAACAGAGTATAGCAATCAGCCCCAGCATTTT,CASSSTEYSNQPQHF,TRBJ1-5,TRBV5-5,many,-
TGTGCCAGCAGCCTCCCCCCTAGCGTCGGAAGGGATGAGCAGTTCTTC,CASSLPPSVGRDEQFF,TRBJ2-1,TRBV7-8,many,-
TGTGCCAGCAGCGACGGAAGAAACTATGGCTACACCTTC,CASSDGRNYGYTF,TRBJ1-2,TRBV9,-,-
TGTGCCAGCAGCTTGCGACTAGGGATCACAGCCGGGACTGAAGCTTTCTTT,CASSLRLGITAGTEAFF,TRBJ1-1,TRBV5-5,-,-